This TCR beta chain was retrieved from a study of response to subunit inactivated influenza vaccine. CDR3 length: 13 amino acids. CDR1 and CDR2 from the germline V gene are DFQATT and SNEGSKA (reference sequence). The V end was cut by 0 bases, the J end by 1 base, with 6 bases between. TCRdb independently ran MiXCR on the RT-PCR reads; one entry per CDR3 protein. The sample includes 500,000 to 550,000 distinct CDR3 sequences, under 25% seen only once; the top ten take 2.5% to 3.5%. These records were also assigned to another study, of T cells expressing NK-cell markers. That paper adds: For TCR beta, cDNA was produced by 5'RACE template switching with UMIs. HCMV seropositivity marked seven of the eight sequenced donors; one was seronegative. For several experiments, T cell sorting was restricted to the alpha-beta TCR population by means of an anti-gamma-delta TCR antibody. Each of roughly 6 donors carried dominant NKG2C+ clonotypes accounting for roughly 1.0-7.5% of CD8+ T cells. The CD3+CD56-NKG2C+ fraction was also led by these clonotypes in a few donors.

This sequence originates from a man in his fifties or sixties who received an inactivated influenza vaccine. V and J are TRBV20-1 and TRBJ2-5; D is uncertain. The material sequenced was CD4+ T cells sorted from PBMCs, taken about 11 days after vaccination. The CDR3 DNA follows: TGCAGTGCTAGAGACAGGAGCCAAGAGACCCAGTACTTC. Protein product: CSARDRSQETQYF.